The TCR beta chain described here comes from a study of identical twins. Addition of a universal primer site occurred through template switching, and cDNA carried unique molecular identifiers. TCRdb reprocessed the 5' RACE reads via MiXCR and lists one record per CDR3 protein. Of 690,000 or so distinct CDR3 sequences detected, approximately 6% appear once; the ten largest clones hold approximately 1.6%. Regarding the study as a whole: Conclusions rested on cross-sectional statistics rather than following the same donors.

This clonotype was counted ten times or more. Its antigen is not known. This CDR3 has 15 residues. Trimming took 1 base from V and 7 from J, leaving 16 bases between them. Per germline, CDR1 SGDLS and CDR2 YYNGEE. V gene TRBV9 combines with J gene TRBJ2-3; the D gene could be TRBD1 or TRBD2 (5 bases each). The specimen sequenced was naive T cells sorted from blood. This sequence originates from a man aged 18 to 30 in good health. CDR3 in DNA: TGTGCCAGCAGCGTACGGGACGACCACTCTTATACGCAGTATTTT. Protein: CASSVRDDHSYTQYF.